Listed below are T cell receptor beta chains from one sample, sequenced in a study of blood T cell repertoires in COVID-19. TCRdb keeps only in-frame clones here, not all; method: immunoSEQ multiplex PCR. This sample has about 87,000 clones, with approximately 83% found just once. Sequenced material: peripheral blood. The origin of the receptors is a woman in her seventies with acute or convalescent COVID-19. The CDR3 runs from the conserved cysteine through the conserved F or W. A D gene is named only where the DNA matches it firmly. Clone size is given for some rows only: seen once, a few or many times, or a class if the clone is expanded.

V	size	D	J	DNA	CDR3
TRBV9	NA	TRBD1	TRBJ1-2	TGTGCCAGCAGCGTCGTGTTGACAGGGGGAAACTATGGCTACACCTTC	CASSVVLTGGNYGYTF
TRBV13	few	TRBD1	TRBJ2-5	TGTGCCAGCAGCAACATTCAGGACAGGGAAGAGACCCAGTACTTC	CASSNIQDREETQYF
TRBV6-6	NA	NA	TRBJ1-2	TGTGCCAGCACCATGGAGCCGGGATATGGCTACACCTTC	CASTMEPGYGYTF
TRBV28	NA	TRBD1	TRBJ1-1	TGTGCCAGCGTAAACAGGGGGGGGAACACTGAAGCTTTCTTT	CASVNRGGNTEAFF
TRBV5-6	NA	TRBD2	TRBJ2-5	TGTGCCAGCAGCACGGGACTAGCGGGGGGGGAGACCCAGTACTTC	CASSTGLAGGETQYF
TRBV5-1	NA	TRBD1	TRBJ2-6	TGCGCCAGCAGCTTGGACTTGAGACAGGGCGAAGACTCTGGGGCCAACGTCCTGACTTTC	CASSLDLRQGEDSGANVLTF
TRBV7-6	few	NA	TRBJ2-5	TGTGCCAGCAGCTTAGGAGGGATCCAAGAGACCCAGTACTTC	CASSLGGIQETQYF
TRBV5-1	NA	NA	TRBJ2-7	TGCGCCAGCAGCTTGGGACTAGAGGCCTACGAGCAGTACTTC	CASSLGLEAYEQYF
TRBV9	NA	TRBD1	TRBJ1-4	TGTGCCAGCAGCGGAGGACAGGGGTTTGAAAAACTGTTTTTT	CASSGGQGFEKLFF
TRBV2	NA	TRBD1	TRBJ2-3	TGTGCCAGCAAGACAGGGAAAGGAACAGATACGCAGTATTTT	CASKTGKGTDTQYF
TRBV30	NA	NA	TRBJ1-4	TGTGCCTGGAACAGGGTAAATGAAAAACTGTTTTTT	CAWNRVNEKLFF
TRBV12-2	NA	NA	TRBJ1-2	TGTGCAAGTCGCCAAGGGTGTACAGGGCATGGCTACACCTTC	CASRQGCTGHGYTF
TRBV18	NA	NA	TRBJ1-5	TGTGCCAGCTCAAAACAGGGCAACCCTAATCAGCCCCAGCATTTT	CASSKQGNPNQPQHF
TRBV12-5	NA	NA	TRBJ1-5	TGTGCTAGTGGTCCCCCCTCAGATATAAATCAGCCCCAGCATTTT	CASGPPSDINQPQHF
TRBV30	NA	NA	TRBJ1-4	TGTGCCTGGAGTCCCTTGTCTGGGCCGAGTGAAAAACTGTTTTTT	CAWSPLSGPSEKLFF
TRBV7-7	NA	NA	TRBJ2-5	TGTGCTACCTCGTGGGGGGGCTTAGAGACCCAGTACTTC	CATSWGGLETQYF
TRBV11-3	NA	NA	TRBJ1-2	TGTGCCAGCAGCTACGACGGGGTTACTAACTATGGCTACACCTTC	CASSYDGVTNYGYTF
TRBV7-8	NA	TRBD1	TRBJ1-2	TGTGCCAGCAGCTTAGTGGACAGGGGGCAGTCAGGCTACACCTTC	CASSLVDRGQSGYTF
TRBV5-1	NA	NA	TRBJ2-5	TGCGCCAGCAGCTCATGGAGGAAAGAGACCCAGTACTTC	CASSSWRKETQYF
TRBV2	NA	TRBD1	TRBJ2-7	TGTGCCAGCAGCACAGGGGTTTACGAGCAGTACTTC	CASSTGVYEQYF
TRBV6-5	NA	TRBD1	TRBJ1-1	TGTGCCAGCCAGGGGGTGCGGAACACTGAAGCTTTCTTT	CASQGVRNTEAFF
TRBV9	NA	TRBD1	TRBJ1-5	TGTGCCAGCAGCCCCGGGACAGCGGGAGGTCAGCCCCAGCATTTT	CASSPGTAGGQPQHF
TRBV28	NA	NA	TRBJ1-6	TGTGCCAGCAGTTTATGGGCGCCGAGGGCTTCACCCCTCCACTTT	CASSLWAPRASPLHF
TRBV19	NA	TRBD1	TRBJ1-3	TGTGCCAGTGATTCGGGGACAGCCTTTTTCCTCTCAACTCCTGGAAACACCATATATTTT	CASDSGTAFFLSTPGNTIYF
TRBV19	once	NA	TRBJ1-3	TGTGCCAGTAGTCGCGACTCTGGAAACACCATATATTTT	CASSRDSGNTIYF
TRBV5-6	NA	NA	TRBJ2-1	TGTGCCAGCAGCTTATTTCTTATCCTCGGCGGTGAGCAGTTCTTC	CASSLFLILGGEQFF
TRBV7-7	few	TRBD1	TRBJ2-2	TGTGCTAGCAGCCAATTCCGGGACAGGGGGACCGGGGAGCTGTTTTTT	CASSQFRDRGTGELFF
TRBV19	NA	NA	TRBJ1-5	TGTGCCAGTAGTTGGGGTTGGGGCCAGCCCCAGCATTTT	CASSWGWGQPQHF
TRBV28	NA	NA	TRBJ1-1	TGTGCCAGCAGTTCCTCACAGATTGAAGCTTTCTTT	CASSSSQIEAFF
TRBV7-8	NA	NA	TRBJ1-2	TGTGCCAGCAGCTTAGAAGCCAACCCTAACTACACCTTC	CASSLEANPNYTF
TRBV7-6	NA	TRBD1	TRBJ1-5	TGTGCCAGCAGCATACAGGGGGGGAATCAGCCCCAGCATTTT	CASSIQGGNQPQHF
TRBV6-5	NA	NA	TRBJ2-5	TGTGCCAGCAGGACGCAAGGGGGCCAAGAGACCCAGTACTTC	CASRTQGGQETQYF
TRBV30	few	NA	TRBJ1-1	TGTGCCGTGGCGGGCACTGAAGCTTTCTTT	CAVAGTEAFF
TRBV18	NA	NA	TRBJ1-5	TGTGCCAGCTCACCGACTCCCTACGAGGGGCCCCAGCATTTT	CASSPTPYEGPQHF
TRBV18	NA	NA	TRBJ2-1	TGTGCCAGCTCAGGATTAGCGCAATACAATGAGCAGTTCTTC	CASSGLAQYNEQFF
TRBV10-2	NA	NA	TRBJ1-4	TGCGCCAGCAGTGACCACAGCCCTAATGAAAAACTGTTTTTT	CASSDHSPNEKLFF
TRBV4-2	NA	TRBD2	TRBJ2-1	TGTGCCAGCAGCCAAGTGCTAGCGGGGGAACGCAATGAGCAGTTCTTC	CASSQVLAGERNEQFF
TRBV5-4	NA	NA	TRBJ2-1	TGTGCCAGCAGCTTGTGGGTCCCCGCGGGTGAGCAGTTCTTC	CASSLWVPAGEQFF
TRBV5-6	once	NA	TRBJ1-1	TGTGCCAGCAGCTTTGGCAGGGGTTATACTGAAGCTTTCTTT	CASSFGRGYTEAFF
TRBV19	NA	NA	TRBJ2-2	TGTGCCAGTAGTACCAGTCGATGGAACACCGGGGAGCTGTTTTTT	CASSTSRWNTGELFF
TRBV3-1/TRBV3-2	NA	NA	TRBJ2-7	TGTGCCAGCAGCCCTGGGTATTCGGAGCTACGAGGGCAGTACTTC	CASSPGYSELRGQYF
TRBV2	NA	TRBD1	TRBJ1-1	TGTGCCACTCGAACCGACAGGGCTATCAACACTGAAGCTTTCTTT	CATRTDRAINTEAFF
TRBV4-1	NA	NA	TRBJ2-7	TGCGCCAGCAGCCAAATTGGAGCCTACGAGCAGTACTTC	CASSQIGAYEQYF
TRBV21-1	NA	NA	TRBJ2-3	TGTGCCAGCAGCACCGGGACAAACAGAACCACTAGCACAGATACGCAGTATTTT	CASSTGTNRTTSTDTQYF
TRBV5-1	NA	NA	TRBJ1-1	TGCGCCAGCAGCTTGCTCATCAGTCAGGGGAACACTGAAGCTTTCTTT	CASSLLISQGNTEAFF
TRBV2	NA	NA	TRBJ2-5	TGTGCCAGCAGTGTAGACTACCGGGAGACCCAGTACTTC	CASSVDYRETQYF
TRBV5-1	NA	NA	TRBJ2-3	TGCGCCAGCAGCTTGAACAGGGAAGATACGCAGTATTTT	CASSLNREDTQYF